This T cell receptor beta chain was documented in a study of radiation and T cells in renal cell carcinoma. Note on this clone: Its cognate antigen is unknown.

Study-level findings and limits: From baseline, blood top tumor clonotypes peaked at 2 weeks post-radiation.

Using immunoSEQ multiplex PCR, the repertoire was profiled, and TCRdb retains in-frame clones only, with some absent. The table includes some 43,000 clones, about 82% detected once. Time point given: blood 4 weeks post-SBRT, at nephrectomy. Sample treatment: 15 Gy SBRT to primary tumor, nephrectomy 4 weeks later. Nephrectomy followed 15 Gy stereotactic body radiation by 4 weeks. Radiation-treated patients gave blood at baseline, week 2 and week 4. The sample was blood, taken from a patient whose treatment included radiotherapy and nephrectomy. The clonotype comes from a woman in her 70s with renal cell carcinoma.

In DNA form, the CDR3 reads TGTGCCAGCAGCTCGGACGGTCCCAATCAGCCCCAGCATTTT. This encodes CASSSDGPNQPQHF. The chain carries TRBV5-4 and TRBJ1-5; no definite D call. The germline V and J ends were trimmed by 3 bases and 3 bases, with 10 bases remaining between them. Looked up from germline, CDR1 is SGHNT and CDR2 is YYREEE (reference sequence). The CDR3 runs to 14 residues.